The T cell receptor (beta chain) under discussion was sequenced for a study of CD8 T cells in Susac syndrome (dated by TCRdb to about 2019). With regard to the full study: The study used repertoire sequencing to test whether antigen drove CD8+ T cell activation and differentiation in Susac syndrome.

Points the paper makes about the study in general: The number of individuals in the TCR sequencing and HLA analysis was recognized as being relatively small.

On this clonotype itself: Its specific antigen is unknown. One base away there is no much larger clone; base qualities are not given.

According to the germline V gene (reference sequence), CDR1 reads MNHEY and CDR2 reads SMNVEV. V trim: 4 bases; J trim: 2 bases; unmatched bases: 4. Spanning cysteine to phenylalanine, the CDR3 consists of 14 amino acids. This entry keeps only the CDR3 DNA: 42 bases, framed from base 1. RNA was extracted using the RNeasy kit, and about 0.5 to 1 ug of the RNA was reverse transcribed with random hexamers. The immunoSEQ multiplex PCR assay, which covers 54 Vbeta and 13 Jbeta segments, was used to amplify TCR beta CDR3 regions. Bias from PCR amplification was corrected by using a synthetic template baseline for primer optimization and for computational correction. Per the authors' processing: Only productive sequences were kept, with reads annotated to V, D and J genes according to IMGT and analyzed in immunoSEQ Analyzer. To calculate clonality, Shannon entropy was normalized by log2 of the number of productive unique sequences and then subtracted from one. Public and private clones were assessed among the 100 most prevalent clones of each patient and control. Susac-specific clones were defined as absent from healthy and MS cohorts, about 1,100 published viral clones and other ImmuneACCESS disease sequences. TCRdb itself trimmed the public reads at Q25 with fastp, ran MiXCR and retained productive beta chains. Identical CDR3 proteins give one entry, which carries the most common genes and DNA. The authors' filters were not applied to this entry. This sample has 200,000 or so distinct CDR3 sequences in its table, and roughly 95% of those were observed once. The biggest ten clones account for approximately 0.097% of the sample.

Peripheral blood CD8+ and CD4+ T cells from healthy donors, Susac syndrome patients and multiple sclerosis patients were profiled using high-throughput TCR beta sequencing. The multiple sclerosis controls were treatment-naive patients who had stable or active relapsing-remitting disease and met the revised McDonald criteria. Bulk CD8+ and CD4+ T cells were purified by magnetic negative isolation, whereas CD8+ TEMRA cells were enriched by FACS. Blood was collected in EDTA tubes and processed within 24 hours, with PBMCs isolated through density gradient centrifugation. PBMCs intended for TCR sequencing were cryopreserved in liquid nitrogen and thawed later in a water bath at 37 degrees C. Purity of sorted or isolated CD4+, CD8+ and CD8+ TEMRA cells was at least 90%.

The sequenced material came from CD4+ T cells from PBMCs. The sequence was collected from a human donor with multiple sclerosis. The chain joins TRBV27 to TRBJ1-2, and TRBD1 matches 7 of the central bases. The CDR3 here reads CASSSRGGNYGYTF. The nucleotide sequence reads TGTGCCAGCAGTTCCAGGGGGGGCAACTATGGCTACACCTTC.